Sequencing of this T cell receptor (beta chain) was carried out in a study of T cell responses to AZD1222 COVID-19 vaccine. The germline gives CDR1 SGHTA, CDR2 FQGNSA. V lost 1 base, J lost 1 base, and 8 bases lay in between. The length of the CDR3 is 15 residues. Doses given second, at about 4 or about 12 weeks, were pooled. Using immunoSEQ multiplex PCR, the repertoire was profiled, and TCRdb retains in-frame clones only, with some absent. The sample has about 140,000 clones; around nine tenths are singletons. This TCR derives from an adult who received the AZD1222 COVID-19 vaccine. J is TRBJ2-1 and V is TRBV7-2, with D tentatively TRBD2 (6 bases). Sequencing was performed on peripheral blood, taken 28 days after the second AZD1222 dose. DNA of the CDR3: TGTGCCAGCAGCTTAGACGGAGGGTCCTACAATGAGCAGTTCTTC. Protein product: CASSLDGGSYNEQFF.